The sequence of this T cell receptor (beta chain) was determined in a study of blood T cell repertoires in COVID-19. Original analysis: Reference gene primer amplification gave estimated nucleated cell counts. The protocol was immunoSEQ multiplex PCR, while the TCRdb copy is restricted to in-frame clones and leaves out a portion. That table furnishes V, J and clone size, whereas the DNA furnished D and trimming. This table holds over 150,000 clones, about 73% found once. The CDR3 spans 14 residues. CDR1 and CDR2 from the germline V gene are SGHRS and YFSETQ. The ends were cut back, 4 bases at V and 0 bases at J, with 11 bases in the middle.

The clonotype comes from a man older than 75 with acute or convalescent COVID-19. The chain recombines TRBV5-1 with TRBJ2-7; D might be TRBD1 (5 bases). The sequenced material came from peripheral blood. The CDR3 sequence is CASSPRQGSYEQYF. The CDR3 DNA reads TGCGCCAGCAGCCCGAGGCAGGGCTCCTACGAGCAGTACTTC.